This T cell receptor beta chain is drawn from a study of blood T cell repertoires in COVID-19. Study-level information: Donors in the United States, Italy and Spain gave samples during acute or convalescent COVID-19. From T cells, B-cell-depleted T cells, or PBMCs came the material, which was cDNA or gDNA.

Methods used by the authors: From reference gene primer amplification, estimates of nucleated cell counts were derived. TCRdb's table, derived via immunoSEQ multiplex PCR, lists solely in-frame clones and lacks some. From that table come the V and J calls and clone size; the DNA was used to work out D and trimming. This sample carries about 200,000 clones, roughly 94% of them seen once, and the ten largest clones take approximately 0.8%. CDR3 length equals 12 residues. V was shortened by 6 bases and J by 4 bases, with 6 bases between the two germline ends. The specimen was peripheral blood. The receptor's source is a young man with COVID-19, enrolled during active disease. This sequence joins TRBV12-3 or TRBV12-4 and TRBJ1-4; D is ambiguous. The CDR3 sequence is CASRPGNEKLFF. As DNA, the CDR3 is TGTGCCAGCAGGCCCGGTAATGAAAAACTGTTTTTT.